This T cell receptor (beta chain) was identified during a study of T cell responses to AZD1222 COVID-19 vaccine. Note on this clone: Its antigen is still unknown.

Study-wide results and caveats: CD4 TCRs linked to vaccination spanned spike, dominating at 160-218 and 743-854. Females made up more of the donors, who were largely white British, and clonal diversity may have come out too low. Only after the peak T cell response were repertoires sampled.

The CDR3 is 15 residues long. The junction had 4 bases not matched to a gene; V was cut back by 5 bases and J by 2 bases. Germline V gene data show CDR1 as MNHEY and CDR2 as SVGAGI. Clones were sequenced by immunoSEQ multiplex PCR, and TCRdb holds only the in-frame ones, with some missing. The profile shows approximately 180,000 clones, approximately 95% of them singletons. This TCR was sampled from an adult who received the MenACWY meningococcal vaccine as a control. The V and J genes are TRBV6-5 and TRBJ2-3, with 10 bases matching TRBD2. Sequencing was performed on peripheral blood, taken 28 days after the second dose of the MenACWY control vaccine. The CDR3 DNA reads TGTGCCAGCAGTATAGCGGGGGGATTCACAGATACGCAGTATTTT. Encoded protein: CASSIAGGFTDTQYF.